The rows below give T cell receptor beta chains drawn from one sample of a study of tumor-infiltrating T cells and Merkel cell polyomavirus. Repertoires were generated with immunoSEQ multiplex PCR, while TCRdb's copy carries only in-frame clones and drops some. The data show around 3,100 clones, with approximately 84% seen just once and approximately 8.3% held by the top ten. The sequenced material came from tumor tissue. Every receptor here comes from a man aged 45 to 65 with Merkel cell carcinoma. The CDR3 runs from the conserved cysteine through the conserved F or W. A D gene is named only where the DNA matches it firmly. Size is omitted from some rows. Given values are once, few, many or a class for expanded clones.

J	size	D	V	CDR3	DNA
TRBJ2-1	-	-	TRBV5-6	CASRSGVVAYNEQFF	TGTGCCAGCAGGTCGGGGGTGGTAGCTTACAATGAGCAGTTCTTC
TRBJ2-5	-	-	TRBV28	CASSSRQIQETQYF	TGTGCCAGCAGTTCCCGACAGATTCAAGAGACCCAGTACTTC
TRBJ2-1	once	-	TRBV4-1	CASSQRWRLAIYNEQFF	TGCGCCAGCAGCCAACGATGGCGGCTAGCGATCTACAATGAGCAGTTCTTC
TRBJ1-5	-	TRBD1	TRBV10-3	CAISEAGGRQPQHF	TGTGCCATCAGTGAGGCAGGGGGAAGGCAGCCCCAGCATTTT
TRBJ1-3	-	TRBD1	TRBV4-3	CASSQELQGAGGNTIYF	TGCGCCAGCAGCCAAGAGCTACAGGGGGCGGGCGGAAACACCATATATTTT
TRBJ2-2	-	TRBD2	TRBV4-1	CASSQRLAGGTGELFF	TGCGCCAGCAGCCAGAGACTAGCGGGGGGGACCGGGGAGCTGTTTTTT
TRBJ1-1	-	-	TRBV9	CASSVVPGMDTEAFF	TGTGCCAGCAGCGTAGTTCCAGGGATGGACACTGAAGCTTTCTTT
TRBJ2-7	-	TRBD2	TRBV9	CASSIYGTSSLGEQYF	TGTGCCAGCAGCATATACGGGACTAGCTCTCTTGGCGAGCAGTACTTC
TRBJ1-6	-	-	TRBV13	CASSVQPPSPLHF	TGTGCCAGCAGCGTACAACCTCCATCACCCCTCCACTTT
TRBJ2-3	-	TRBD1	TRBV7-2	CASTPRGTAQDTQYF	TGTGCCAGCACCCCCAGGGGGACGGCCCAAGATACGCAGTATTTT
TRBJ1-4	-	-	TRBV5-5	CASSLDGAGDEKLFF	TGTGCCAGCAGCTTGGACGGGGCGGGGGATGAAAAACTGTTTTTT
TRBJ2-1	-	TRBD1	TRBV7-2	CASSSVGQGPYNEQFF	TGTGCCAGCAGCTCAGTGGGACAGGGACCCTACAATGAGCAGTTCTTC
TRBJ2-3	-	TRBD1	TRBV2	CASEEQGGTDTQYF	TGTGCCAGCGAAGAACAGGGGGGCACAGATACGCAGTATTTT
TRBJ1-1	-	-	TRBV5-1	CASSSTGTLLNTEAFF	TGCGCCAGCAGCTCAACAGGAACCCTACTGAACACTGAAGCTTTCTTT
TRBJ1-1	-	-	TRBV6-5	CASSYSFRVDTEAFF	TGTGCCAGCAGTTACTCGTTCCGGGTCGACACTGAAGCTTTCTTT
TRBJ2-3	-	-	TRBV30	CAWSVLLPDTQYF	TGTGCCTGGAGTGTACTGCTCCCAGATACGCAGTATTTT
TRBJ1-6	few	-	TRBV27	CASSPGHNSPLHF	TGTGCCAGCAGTCCTGGGCATAATTCACCCCTCCACTTT
TRBJ1-6	once	-	TRBV7-2	CASSSSGSRGSPLHF	TGTGCCAGCAGCTCCTCGGGGAGTCGCGGTTCACCCCTCCACTTT
TRBJ2-7	-	-	TRBV15	CATSKGVSYEQYF	TGTGCCACCAGCAAAGGGGTAAGCTACGAGCAGTACTTC
TRBJ2-7	few	-	TRBV6-5	CASRLRDSYEQYF	TGTGCCAGCAGGCTACGGGACTCCTACGAGCAGTACTTC
TRBJ2-3	-	TRBD1	TRBV7-9	CASRHRGFADTQYF	TGTGCCAGCCGGCACAGGGGGTTTGCAGATACGCAGTATTTT
TRBJ2-7	-	-	TRBV19	CASRRFTYEQYF	TGTGCCAGTAGGAGGTTCACCTACGAGCAGTACTTC
TRBJ1-2	-	-	TRBV19	CASMGSFGGDYYGYTF	TGTGCCAGTATGGGGAGTTTTGGGGGCGACTACTATGGCTACACCTTC
TRBJ2-3	-	-	TRBV18	CASSPIASVGTDTQYF	TGTGCCAGCTCACCAATCGCCAGCGTAGGCACAGATACGCAGTATTTT
TRBJ1-3	few	-	TRBV5-1	CASSAGSATSGNTIYF	TGCGCCAGCAGCGCAGGTAGTGCTACCTCTGGAAACACCATATATTTT
TRBJ2-2	-	-	TRBV4-3	CASSQDYRGGSHGELFF	TGCGCCAGCAGCCAAGATTACAGAGGGGGATCCCACGGGGAGCTGTTTTTT
TRBJ2-7	once	TRBD2	TRBV5-5	CASGGIAGGPSYEQYF	TGTGCCAGCGGAGGAATAGCGGGGGGCCCTTCCTACGAGCAGTACTTC
TRBJ1-3	-	TRBD1	TRBV4-2	CASSKPGTGASGNTIYF	TGTGCCAGCAGCAAGCCCGGAACAGGGGCCTCTGGAAACACCATATATTTT
TRBJ2-5	-	TRBD1	TRBV9	CASSATGGQETQYF	TGTGCCAGCAGCGCCACAGGGGGGCAAGAGACCCAGTACTTC
TRBJ2-7	few	TRBD1	TRBV10-3	CAISEVWTGSNEQYF	TGTGCCATCAGTGAGGTGTGGACAGGGTCTAACGAGCAGTACTTC
TRBJ1-4	-	-	TRBV15	CATSRDRGGADEKLFF	TGTGCCACCAGCAGAGATCGAGGGGGAGCGGATGAAAAACTGTTTTTT
TRBJ1-5	-	TRBD1	TRBV6-5	CASSTGGGQPQHF	TGTGCCAGCAGTACAGGGGGGGGGCAGCCCCAGCATTTT
TRBJ2-2	-	TRBD1	TRBV18	CASSPAGQGGSGELFF	TGTGCCAGCTCACCTGCGGGACAGGGCGGATCCGGGGAGCTGTTTTTT
TRBJ1-6	-	-	TRBV6-5	CASSYPRGQNSPLHF	TGTGCCAGCAGTTACCCCCGCGGCCAGAATTCACCCCTCCACTTT
TRBJ1-2	-	-	TRBV4-3	CASSRGAGYGYTF	TGCGCCAGCAGCCGGGGAGCCGGCTATGGCTACACCTTC
TRBJ2-1	-	TRBD2	TRBV4-1	CASSRTSGGYNEQFF	TGCGCCAGCAGCCGCACTAGCGGGGGATACAATGAGCAGTTCTTC
TRBJ2-7	few	TRBD2	TRBV25-1	CASSPGGEAGGSSYEQYF	TGTGCCAGCAGTCCGGGGGGGGAAGCGGGGGGTAGCTCCTACGAGCAGTACTTC
TRBJ1-1	-	-	TRBV5-4	CASSIEGRDLVGNTEAFF	TGTGCCAGCAGCATCGAGGGGAGGGATCTGGTGGGGAACACTGAAGCTTTCTTT
TRBJ1-1	-	-	TRBV4-1	CASSQRLFAPVREVTEAFF	TGCGCCAGCAGCCAACGACTATTTGCCCCTGTCAGGGAGGTCACTGAAGCTTTCTTT
TRBJ2-5	once	-	TRBV5-1	CASSLNQRETQYF	TGTGCCAGCAGCTTGAATCAGCGAGAGACCCAGTACTTC
TRBJ2-7	once	-	TRBV14	CASRQTGMSYEQYF	TGTGCCAGCAGACAGACAGGCATGTCCTACGAGCAGTACTTC
TRBJ2-1	-	-	TRBV2	CTSSEGDEQFF	TGTACCAGCAGTGAGGGCGATGAGCAGTTCTTC
TRBJ1-2	-	-	TRBV19	CASSIGARAAYGYTF	TGTGCCAGTAGTATAGGGGCCAGGGCCGCCTATGGCTACACCTTC
TRBJ1-1	-	-	TRBV5-6	CASRPVQGGWFEAFF	TGTGCCAGCAGACCTGTTCAGGGTGGGTGGTTTGAAGCTTTCTTT
TRBJ2-1	-	TRBD1	TRBV9	CASSGQGYEQFF	TGTGCCAGCAGCGGACAGGGATATGAGCAGTTCTTC
TRBJ1-1	once	-	TRBV5-1	CASSGSPTGEAFF	TGCGCCAGCAGCGGGTCGCCGACAGGTGAAGCTTTCTTT
TRBJ1-6	-	-	TRBV11-2	CASSTPSAGDSPLHF	TGTGCCAGCAGCACCCCGAGCGCGGGGGACTCACCCCTCCACTTT
TRBJ2-5	-	-	TRBV5-1	CASRRVETQYF	TGCGCCAGCCGTCGGGTGGAGACCCAGTACTTC
TRBJ2-7	-	TRBD2	TRBV11-2	CASSWGLAGEYEQYF	TGTGCCAGCAGCTGGGGACTAGCGGGGGAATACGAGCAGTACTTC
TRBJ1-6	-	-	TRBV5-1	CASSLSSVKSSYNSPLHF	TGCGCCAGCAGCTTGTCGTCGGTTAAGAGCTCCTATAATTCACCCCTCCACTTT